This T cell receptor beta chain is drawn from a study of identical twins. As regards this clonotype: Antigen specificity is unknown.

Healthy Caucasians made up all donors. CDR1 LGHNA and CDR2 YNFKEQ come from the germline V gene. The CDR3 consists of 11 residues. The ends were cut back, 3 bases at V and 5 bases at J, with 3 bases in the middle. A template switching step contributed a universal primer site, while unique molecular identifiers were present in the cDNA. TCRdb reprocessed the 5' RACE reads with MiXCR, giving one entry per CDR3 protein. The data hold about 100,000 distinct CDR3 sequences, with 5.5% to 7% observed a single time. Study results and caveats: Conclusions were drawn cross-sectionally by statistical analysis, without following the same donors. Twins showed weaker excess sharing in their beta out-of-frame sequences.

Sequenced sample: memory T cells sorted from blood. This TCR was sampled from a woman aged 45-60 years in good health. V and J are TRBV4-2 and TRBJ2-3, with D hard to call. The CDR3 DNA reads TGTGCCAGCAGCCAGGTAGATACGCAGTATTTT. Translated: CASSQVDTQYF.